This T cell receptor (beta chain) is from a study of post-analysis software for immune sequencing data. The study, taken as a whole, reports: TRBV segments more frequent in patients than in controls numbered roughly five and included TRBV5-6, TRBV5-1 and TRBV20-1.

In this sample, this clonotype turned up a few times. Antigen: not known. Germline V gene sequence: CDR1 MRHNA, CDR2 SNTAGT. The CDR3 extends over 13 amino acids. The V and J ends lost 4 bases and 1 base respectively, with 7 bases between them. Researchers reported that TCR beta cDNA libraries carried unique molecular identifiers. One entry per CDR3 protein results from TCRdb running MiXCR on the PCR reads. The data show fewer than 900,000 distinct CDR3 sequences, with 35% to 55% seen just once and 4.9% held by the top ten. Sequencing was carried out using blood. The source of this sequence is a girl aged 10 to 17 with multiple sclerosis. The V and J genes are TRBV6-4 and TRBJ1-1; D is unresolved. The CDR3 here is CASSVSANTEAFF. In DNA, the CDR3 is TGTGCCAGCAGTGTGTCGGCGAACACTGAAGCTTTCTTT.